This T cell receptor (beta chain) was identified during a study of T cell responses to AZD1222 COVID-19 vaccine. Study-level results: Donors were chiefly white British, with a greater number of females, and clonal diversity was perhaps underestimated. Vaccine-associated CD4 TCRs spanned spike, dominant at 160-218 and 743-854. Close to half of spike-specific TCRs reportedly recognize unmutated variant regions.

This CDR3 has 14 amino acids. Trimming shortened V by 3 bases and J by 6 bases, and 16 bases separated the two germline ends. CDR1 and CDR2 (germline): SGHRS, YFSETQ. TCRdb keeps only in-frame clones here, not all; method: immunoSEQ multiplex PCR. The data show around 120,000 clones, with over 75% seen just once and around 1.6% held by the top ten. To note about this clone: The antigen remains unidentified.

This TCR derives from an adult in good health. The chain combines TRBV5-1 with TRBJ2-7, with D unresolved. This material consisted of peripheral blood, taken on day 0 of AZD1222 vaccination. This CDR3 reads CASSYDLRFGEQYF. The CDR3 region has the DNA TGCGCCAGCAGCTATGACCTTCGTTTTGGCGAGCAGTACTTC.